This entry lists 14 T cell receptor beta chains sequenced from one sample in a study of human T cells and chemical hapten exposure. Time point defined: patch test 1, 2 weeks after DPC sensitization. This sample's treatment: therapeutic diphenylcyclopropenone sensitization with weekly scalp DPC. TCRdb re-derived calls from the RACE reads in MiXCR, one entry per CDR3 protein. The sample has around 380,000 distinct CDR3 sequences; approximately 5.1% are singletons. The source was whole blood, collected in connection with sensitization to the hapten diphenylcyclopropenone (DPC). The receptors were gathered from a woman between 45 and 65 years old with alopecia areata. Some clones in this sample may be carry-over from other donors' samples.

In this sample, this clonotype turned up many times. This chain connects TRBV6-2 or TRBV6-3 to TRBJ2-7, with TRBD2 as a possible D gene (5 bases). Per the germline V gene, CDR1 is MNHEY and CDR2 is SVGEGT. The CDR3 totals 13 residues. V was shortened by 5 bases and J by 5 bases, with 13 bases between the two germline ends. The CDR3 sequence is CASSTTRGNEQYF. The CDR3 DNA follows: TGTGCCAGCAGTACCACTCGGGGTAACGAGCAGTACTTC.

This clonotype was found a few times. This sequence joins TRBV6-6 and TRBJ2-7; D possibly corresponds to TRBD2 (5 bases). This CDR3 contains 17 residues. The germline V gene has CDR1 MNHNY and CDR2 SVGAGI (reference sequence). V dropped 0 bases and J dropped 0 bases, with 15 bases sitting between them. DNA for the CDR3: TGTGCCAGCAGTTACTCCCCTAGCACCGAAACCTCCTACGAGCAGTACTTC. Translating it yields CASSYSPSTETSYEQYF.

Only a few counts were recorded for this clonotype. V gene TRBV7-2 combines with J gene TRBJ2-7; 8 bases line up with TRBD2. The CDR3 contains 15 residues. The germline V gene encodes CDR1 SGHTA and CDR2 FQGNSA. V shed 3 bases, J shed 3 bases, and the junction held 7 bases outside the gene matches. The DNA of the CDR3 is TGTGCCAGCAGCTTGAGCGGGGGTGACTTCTACGAGCAGTACTTC. Translation: CASSLSGGDFYEQYF.

In its sample, this clonotype was seen many times. J is TRBJ2-5 and V is TRBV28, with D possibly being TRBD2 (6 bases). V lost 3 bases and J lost 3, with 14 bases in between. Germline V gene lookup returns CDR1 MDHEN and CDR2 SYDVKM. The CDR3 is 15 amino acids. CDR3 bases: TGTGCCAGCAGTTTCCTCGAGGAGGGGAAAGAGACCCAGTACTTC. This sequence encodes CASSFLEEGKETQYF.

This clonotype was observed at least ten times. This chain links TRBV28 with TRBJ2-3; 7 nucleotides line up with TRBD2. Per the germline V gene, CDR1 is MDHEN and CDR2 is SYDVKM. With V trimmed by 3 bases and J by 9 bases, 18 bases remained unmatched. This CDR3 is built from 17 residues. This CDR3 reads CASSFRFGTSDSGTQYF. The CDR3 region has the DNA TGTGCCAGCAGTTTCCGGTTCGGTACTAGCGACTCAGGAACGCAGTATTTT.

The chain carries TRBV20-1 and TRBJ1-5; D is perhaps TRBD1 (5 bases). Deletions cut 7 bases from V and 7 bases from J, with 17 bases between. The CDR3 is made up of 13 amino acids. Per the germline V gene, CDR1 is DFQATT and CDR2 is SNEGSKA (reference sequence). CDR3 loop: CSGLQGSQQPQHF. DNA for the CDR3: TGCAGTGGGCTTCAGGGAAGTCAACAGCCCCAGCATTTT.

In this sample, this clonotype turned up a few times. This chain connects TRBV5-1 to TRBJ1-2, with no clear D. CDR1 and CDR2 (germline): SGHRS, YFSETQ. V lost 0 bases to trimming and J lost 6 bases, with 12 bases between them. This CDR3 region has 14 residues. This chain's CDR3 is CASSLEVAGDGYTF. The CDR3 DNA sequence: TGCGCCAGCAGCTTGGAAGTCGCAGGTGATGGCTACACCTTC.

This clonotype showed up many times. The chain couples TRBV29-1 to TRBJ2-6; D perhaps matches TRBD2 (7 bases). The V gene lost 4 bases and the J gene lost 0 bases, with 13 bases spanning the gap. The CDR3 consists of 16 residues. CDR1 is SQVTM, CDR2 ANQGSEA, per germline. The CDR3, as DNA: TGCAGCGTTGCCGGGGGGCTAGACTCTGGGGCCAACGTCCTGACTTTC. This gives the protein CSVAGGLDSGANVLTF.

This clonotype was counted ten times or more. The chain combines TRBV7-3 with TRBJ2-3, with 7 nucleotides matching TRBD2. The trim removed 6 bases at V and 3 bases at J, leaving 9 bases unmatched. The CDR3 has 15 residues. Germline assignment: CDR1 SGHTA and CDR2 FQGTGA. The CDR3 region has the DNA TGTGCCAGCAGTCTATCGGGAGGTTATACAGATACGCAGTATTTT. Translating it yields CASSLSGGYTDTQYF.

The sample holds a few counts of this clonotype. This chain links TRBV3-1 with TRBJ1-1, with a tentative D call TRBD1 (6 bases). The V and J ends lost 4 bases and 4 bases respectively, with 13 bases between them. The CDR3 length is 14 residues. Germline lookup yields CDR1 LGHDT and CDR2 YNNKEL (reference sequence). The CDR3: CASSREQGFTEAFF. DNA for the CDR3: TGTGCCAGCAGCCGAGAGCAGGGGTTCACTGAAGCTTTCTTT. Full variable domain (remainder filled in from reference TRBV3-1 and TRBJ1-1): DTAVSQTPKYLVTQMGNDKSIKCEQNLGHDTMYWYKQDSKKFLKIMFSYNNKELIINETVPNRFSPKSPDKAHLNLHINSLELGDSAVYFCASSREQGFTEAFFGQGTRLTVV.

This clonotype has a handful of counts. The chain combines TRBV12-3 or TRBV12-4 with TRBJ1-6; D may be TRBD1 (5 bases). CDR3 size: 13 residues. The V end was cut by 6 bases, the J end by 10 bases, with 13 bases between. The DNA for the CDR3 is TGTGCCAGCAGCTCAGGGATCGGCTCACCCCTCCACTTT. As protein: CASSSGIGSPLHF.

There are many counts of this clonotype. J is TRBJ2-5 and V is TRBV4-3, with 12 bases lining up with TRBD2. V lost 1 base, J lost 4 bases, and 1 base stayed unmatched. CDR1 and CDR2 (germline): LGHNA, YSLEER. The CDR3 is made up of 15 amino acids. CDR3 DNA: TGCGCCAGCAGCCAAGGACTAGCGGGAGTAGAGACCCAGTACTTC. It specifies CASSQGLAGVETQYF.

The sample holds a few counts of this clonotype. The chain combines TRBV2 with TRBJ1-4; no reliable D call. The CDR3 is made up of 15 amino acids. Per germline, CDR1 SNHLY and CDR2 FYNNEI. Trimming took 6 bases from V and 0 from J, leaving 11 bases between them. The CDR3 loop reads CASRKNSATNEKLFF. The CDR3 region has the DNA TGTGCCAGCAGGAAAAACAGTGCAACTAATGAAAAACTGTTTTTT.

This clonotype was counted many times. The rearrangement uses TRBV24-1 and TRBJ2-3; the match to TRBD2 covers 11 bases. Germline V lookup: CDR1 KGHDR, CDR2 SFDVKD. V trimming: 7 bases; J trimming: 2 bases; junction bases outside the gene matches: 13. CDR3 size: 18 residues. The CDR3 region has the DNA TGTGCCACCAGCGAGACTCAATCTAGCGGGAGGATCACAGATACGCAGTATTTT. As protein: CATSETQSSGRITDTQYF.